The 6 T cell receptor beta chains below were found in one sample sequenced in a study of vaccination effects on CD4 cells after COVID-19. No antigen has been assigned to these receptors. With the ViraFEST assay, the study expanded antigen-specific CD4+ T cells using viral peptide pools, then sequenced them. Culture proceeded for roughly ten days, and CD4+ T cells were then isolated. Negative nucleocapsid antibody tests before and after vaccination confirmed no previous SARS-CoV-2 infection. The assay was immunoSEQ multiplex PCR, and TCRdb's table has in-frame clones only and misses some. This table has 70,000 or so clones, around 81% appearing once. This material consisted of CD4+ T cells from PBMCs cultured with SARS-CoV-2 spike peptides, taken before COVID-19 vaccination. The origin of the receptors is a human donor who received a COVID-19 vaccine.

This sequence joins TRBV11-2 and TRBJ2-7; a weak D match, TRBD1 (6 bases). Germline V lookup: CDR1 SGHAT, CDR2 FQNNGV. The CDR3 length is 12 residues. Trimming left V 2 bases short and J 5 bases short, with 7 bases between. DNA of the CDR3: TGTGCCAGCAGCTTAAGGGGGAACGAGCAGTACGTC. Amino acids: CASSLRGNEQYV.

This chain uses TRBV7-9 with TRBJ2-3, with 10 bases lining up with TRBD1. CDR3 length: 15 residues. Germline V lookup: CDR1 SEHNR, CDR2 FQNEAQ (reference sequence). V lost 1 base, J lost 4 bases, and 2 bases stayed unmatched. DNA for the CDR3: TGTGCCAGCAGCTTAGGACAGGGGGCCGCAGATACGCAGTATTTT. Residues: CASSLGQGAADTQYF.

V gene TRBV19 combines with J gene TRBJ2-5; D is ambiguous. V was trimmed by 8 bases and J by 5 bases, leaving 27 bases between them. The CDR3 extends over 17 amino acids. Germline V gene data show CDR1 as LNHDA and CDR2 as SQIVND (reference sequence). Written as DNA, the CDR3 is TGTGCCAGTTCACCAGACCTTTCCTTGGGTTTGAGCGAGACCCAGTACTTC. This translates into CASSPDLSLGLSETQYF.

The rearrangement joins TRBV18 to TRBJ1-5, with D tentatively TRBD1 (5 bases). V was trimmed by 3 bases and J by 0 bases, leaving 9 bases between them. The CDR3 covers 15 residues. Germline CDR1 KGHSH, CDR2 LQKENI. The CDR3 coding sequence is TGTGCCAGCTCACCTCGGACAACTAGCAATCAGCCCCAGCATTTT. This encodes CASSPRTTSNQPQHF.

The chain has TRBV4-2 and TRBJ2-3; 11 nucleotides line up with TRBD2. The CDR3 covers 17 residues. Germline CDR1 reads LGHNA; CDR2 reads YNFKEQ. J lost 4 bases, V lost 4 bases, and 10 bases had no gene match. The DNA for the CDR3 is TGTGCCAGCAGCCCCGGAGATAGCGGGGGGGAGGCAGATACGCAGTATTTT. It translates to CASSPGDSGGEADTQYF.

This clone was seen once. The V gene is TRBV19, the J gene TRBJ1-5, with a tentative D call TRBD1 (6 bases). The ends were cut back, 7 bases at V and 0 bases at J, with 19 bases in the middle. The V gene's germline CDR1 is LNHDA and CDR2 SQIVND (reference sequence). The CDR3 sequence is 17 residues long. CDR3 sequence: CASTKAGTLYSNQPQHF. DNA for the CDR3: TGTGCCAGTACCAAGGCCGGGACACTGTATAGCAATCAGCCCCAGCATTTT. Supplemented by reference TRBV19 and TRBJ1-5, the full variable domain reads DGGITQSPKYLFRKEGQNVTLSCEQNLNHDAMYWYRQDPGQGLRLIYYSQIVNDFQKGDIAEGYSVSREKKESFPLTVTSAQKNPTAFYLCASTKAGTLYSNQPQHFGDGTRLSIL.